This T cell receptor (beta chain) is from a study of CD8 T cells in ankylosing spondylitis. The study's findings and limits: Matched ankylosing spondylitis synovial fluid reportedly contained a significantly enriched population of disease-linked clones. The disease-linked clones had a CD8+ phenotype and low blood frequencies.

In making TCR beta libraries, quantitative 5'-RACE with molecular barcodes was used. TCRdb passed the 5' RACE reads through MiXCR, listing each CDR3 protein once. The sample holds 300,000 to 350,000 distinct CDR3 sequences, around a tenth seen once. This clonotype was recorded many times. What it binds is unknown. There are 16 residues in the CDR3. V trimming: 5 bases; J trimming: 4 bases; junction bases outside the gene matches: 11. The germline CDR1 and CDR2 sequences are MNHEY and SMNVEV (reference sequence). This receptor was identified in a female donor with ankylosing spondylitis or in good health (not recorded which). V is TRBV27 and J is TRBJ1-2; 9 nucleotides match TRBD1. The material sequenced was blood, either unsorted or a sorted T cell fraction (not recorded which). CDR3 in DNA: TGTGCCAGCAGTCCAGACAGGGGGAGGATTAGCTATGGCTACACCTTC. Translating gives CASSPDRGRISYGYTF.